A selection of T cell receptor beta chains follows, all from one sample in a study of PD-1 blockade in classical Hodgkin lymphoma. Sequencing used immunoSEQ multiplex PCR; TCRdb keeps in-frame clones, though not all of them. This table holds 22,000 or so clones, about three quarters found once. The sequencing here drew on peripheral blood mononuclear cells (PBMCs), taken before the second cycle of nivolumab. Receptors were obtained from a human donor with classical Hodgkin lymphoma. The CDR3 runs from the conserved cysteine through the conserved F or W. The D gene is left open where the match is weak. Clone size is stated in some rows and not others, as once, few, many or a class when expanded.

CDR3 protein,CDR3 DNA,V gene,J gene,D gene,clone size
CAISDPDRFAYEQYF,TGTGCCATCAGTGACCCGGACAGATTCGCCTACGAGCAGTACTTC,TRBV6-6,TRBJ2-7,NA,NA
CASKEGIVDNEQFF,TGCGCCAGCAAGGAAGGAATCGTGGACAATGAGCAGTTCTTC,TRBV4-1,TRBJ2-1,NA,NA
CASISGSTDTQYF,TGTGCCTCTATTAGCGGGAGCACAGATACGCAGTATTTT,TRBV30,TRBJ2-3,TRBD2,NA
CASREPGGATEAFF,TGCGCCAGCAGAGAACCGGGGGGAGCCACTGAAGCTTTCTTT,TRBV5-1,TRBJ1-1,NA,few
CASSYPRGLHTGELFF,TGTGCCAGCAGTTACCCCCGGGGACTACACACCGGGGAGCTGTTTTTT,TRBV6-5,TRBJ2-2,TRBD2,NA
CASSNDRGTETQYF,TGTGCCAGCAGTAACGACAGGGGAACAGAGACCCAGTACTTC,TRBV6-1,TRBJ2-5,TRBD1,few
CASSLAQTGNTEAFF,TGCGCCAGCAGCTTGGCCCAGACGGGGAACACTGAAGCTTTCTTT,TRBV5-1,TRBJ1-1,NA,NA
CASCLRDGGAQPQHF,TGTGCCAGCTGCCTCCGGGACGGGGGGGCTCAGCCCCAGCATTTT,TRBV2,TRBJ1-5,NA,NA
CASSYSATGNAETQYF,TGTGCCAGCAGTTACTCCGCCACCGGGAACGCGGAGACCCAGTACTTC,TRBV6-5,TRBJ2-5,NA,NA
CASKLGQGADEQYF,TGTGCCAGTAAACTCGGACAGGGTGCTGACGAGCAGTACTTC,TRBV19,TRBJ2-7,TRBD1,NA
CASSFQTSYNEQFF,TGTGCCAGCAGCTTCCAGACTAGCTACAATGAGCAGTTCTTC,TRBV7-2,TRBJ2-1,NA,NA
CASSDLRDQTQYF,TGTGCCAGCAGTGATCTACGGGACCAGACCCAGTACTTC,TRBV2,TRBJ2-5,NA,NA
CASSLQREQETQYF,TGTGCCAGCAGCTTACAGCGGGAGCAAGAGACCCAGTACTTC,TRBV7-9,TRBJ2-5,TRBD2,NA
CASKRITSDTQYF,TGTGCCAGCAAAAGGATTACTAGTGATACGCAGTATTTT,TRBV6-5,TRBJ2-3,NA,few
CASSMGGTTNEKLFF,TGTGCCAGTAGTATGGGGGGGACTACTAATGAAAAACTGTTTTTT,TRBV19,TRBJ1-4,NA,NA
CASSSAAGVGTEAFF,TGTGCCAGCAGCTCGGCTGCAGGGGTGGGCACTGAAGCTTTCTTT,TRBV7-9,TRBJ1-1,NA,NA
CASSPSGLAGGDTQYF,TGTGCCAGCTCACCAAGTGGGCTAGCGGGAGGAGATACGCAGTATTTT,TRBV18,TRBJ2-3,TRBD2,NA
CAWSHQGQSEQYF,TGTGCCTGGAGTCATCAAGGGCAGAGTGAGCAGTACTTC,TRBV30,TRBJ2-7,NA,few
CASSPDSNYGYTF,TGTGCCAGCTCGCCGGATTCTAACTATGGCTACACCTTC,TRBV18,TRBJ1-2,NA,NA
CASSFSGGNTGELFF,TGTGCCAGCAGTTTTAGCGGGGGGAACACCGGGGAGCTGTTTTTT,TRBV28,TRBJ2-2,TRBD2,NA
CASSRGTVGNTIYF,TGCGCCAGCAGCCGGGGGACAGTTGGAAACACCATATATTTT,TRBV4-3,TRBJ1-3,TRBD1,NA
CASSSHGTQASNYGYTF,TGCGCCAGCAGCTCACATGGCACACAGGCGAGTAACTATGGCTACACCTTC,TRBV5-1,TRBJ1-2,NA,NA
CASSQTSGRPNTQYF,TGCGCCAGCAGCCAAACCAGCGGGAGGCCGAATACGCAGTATTTT,TRBV4-1,TRBJ2-3,TRBD2,NA
CASSLVGDTEAFF,TGTGCCAGCAGCTTAGTAGGGGACACTGAAGCTTTCTTT,TRBV11-2,TRBJ1-1,NA,NA
CASSLLTGKQAFF,TGTGCCAGCAGTTTACTGACCGGGAAACAAGCTTTCTTT,TRBV27,TRBJ1-1,NA,NA
CASSEKWAGPFF,TGTGCCAGCAGTGAAAAATGGGCGGGCCCTTTCTTC,TRBV2,TRBJ2-1,NA,once
CASSYSDQPQHF,TGTGCCAGCAGTTACTCTGATCAGCCCCAGCATTTT,TRBV6-5,TRBJ1-5,NA,NA
CASSLVGLNTEAFF,TGCGCCAGCAGCTTGGTGGGGCTGAACACTGAAGCTTTCTTT,TRBV5-1,TRBJ1-1,NA,NA
CASSAGWADNSPLHF,TGTGCCAGCAGTGCCGGGTGGGCGGATAATTCACCCCTCCACTTT,TRBV25-1,TRBJ1-6,NA,NA
CASILAGGDTQYF,TGTGCCAGCATACTAGCGGGAGGGGATACGCAGTATTTT,TRBV2,TRBJ2-3,TRBD2,NA
CASSSIRGEMSYTF,TGTGCCAGCAGTTCCATCAGGGGTGAGATGAGCTACACCTTC,TRBV27,TRBJ1-2,NA,few
CASSLTSDGTETQYF,TGTGCCAGCAGCTTAACTAGCGACGGTACAGAGACCCAGTACTTC,TRBV7-3,TRBJ2-5,NA,NA
CASRRHSGSVEAFF,TGTGCCAGCAGAAGACACTCGGGCAGCGTTGAAGCTTTCTTT,TRBV6-5,TRBJ1-1,NA,NA
CASSAGPYNSPLHF,TGTGCCAGCAGTGCAGGTCCCTATAATTCACCCCTCCACTTT,TRBV6-1,TRBJ1-6,NA,few
CASSEPRGLDEKLFF,TGTGCCAGCAGTGAACCCCGGGGGTTAGACGAAAAACTGTTTTTT,TRBV25-1,TRBJ1-4,NA,NA